This TCR beta chain was recorded in a study of Graves' ophthalmopathy and Graves' hyperthyroidism. Study overall: Samples of peripheral blood were obtained at initial diagnosis, prior to treatment of any kind. General study findings and limits: Sensitivity reached roughly 90% and specificity 81.08% for a 13-signature model separating ophthalmopathy from stable hyperthyroidism.

Remarks on this clonotype: Its antigen is not known.

It was on clinical symptoms, serum thyroxine, TRAb, thyroid ultrasound and orbital computed tomography that diagnosis relied. RNA transcripts provided the template for amplifying TCR beta CDR3 regions. Scientists carried out first-round RT-PCR using HTBI primers and then a second-round multiplex PCR. One entry per CDR3 protein, called by TCRdb with MiXCR from the multiplex PCR reads. The data hold about 400,000 distinct CDR3 sequences, with about a sixth observed a single time. The source material was peripheral blood. The receptor was isolated from a woman aged 18-30 years with Graves' ophthalmopathy.

This CDR3 is CSAAPNRDTEAFF. DNA of the CDR3: TGCAGTGCCGCTCCTAACAGGGACACTGAAGCTTTCTTT. This chain joins TRBV20-1 and TRBJ1-1; D is perhaps TRBD1 (6 bases). Germline V gene lookup returns CDR1 DFQATT and CDR2 SNEGSKA (reference sequence). V gave up 6 bases and J gave up 3 bases, with 14 bases separating them. This CDR3 has 13 residues.